The sequence of this T cell receptor (beta chain) was determined in a study of T cell repertoires in cytomegalovirus infection. Study-wide background: Newly reported HLA-C-restricted and thoroughly characterized HLA-B-restricted CMV epitopes were employed. CMV infection and matching HLA type were both indicated by public TCR beta signatures.

Trimming pared 4 bases from V and 6 bases from J, leaving 4 bases between. This CDR3 has 11 amino acids. MiXCR, run by TCRdb on the reads, gives a single entry per CDR3 protein. In the table there are nearly 700,000 distinct CDR3 sequences, around 31% of which are singletons. Overall study findings and caveats: Cumulative frequency of public TCR beta families picked out carriers of CMV plus the relevant HLA. The study found HLA-C-restricted CMV-specific TCR beta clonotypes dominating the ex vivo response.

This clonotype was counted ten times or more. Its antigen is still unknown. The chain carries TRBV12-3 or TRBV12-4 and TRBJ2-1; D remains unclear. The sample in question was cultured PBMCs, obtained from culture after CMV antigen stimulation. The sequence derives from a human donor in good health (CMV status not recorded). Some clones in this sample may be carry-over from other donors' samples. The CDR3 reads CASSYINEQFF. In DNA form, the CDR3 reads TGTGCCAGCAGTTATATCAATGAGCAGTTCTTC.